This TCR beta chain was obtained from a study of blood T cell repertoires in COVID-19. Study details: Whether acute or convalescent, the COVID-19 samples came from the United States, Italy and Spain. T cells, B-cell-depleted T cells, or PBMCs provided the cDNA or gDNA that served as material.

This CDR3 is built from 13 residues. The V end was cut by 10 bases, the J end by 1 base, with 14 bases between. CDR1 is MNHEY, CDR2 SVGAGI, per germline. Per the original data handling: Amplified reference gene primers provided the basis for estimating nucleated cell counts. Repertoires were generated with immunoSEQ multiplex PCR, while TCRdb's copy carries only in-frame clones and drops some. D and trimming were read from the DNA, whereas the V and J calls and clone size are those reported in that table. The sample lists around 14,000 clones; about 90% were seen once. Sequenced sample: peripheral blood. The chain employs TRBV6-5 and TRBJ2-7; D might be TRBD2 (7 bases). This receptor was taken from a human donor in a cohort sampled during active COVID-19. The CDR3 coding sequence is TGTGCCATTGGGGGGGGGCTGTCCTACGAGCAGTACTTC. Amino acid sequence: CAIGGGLSYEQYF.